Presented here are 13 T cell receptor beta chains from one specimen sequenced in a study of blood T cell repertoires in COVID-19 (dated by TCRdb to the early 2020s). Receptor amplification or capture employed the immunoSEQ multiplex PCR assay. TCRdb mirrors the immuneACCESS table, restricted to in-frame sequences. Some clones are absent from its copies; in checked studies, under half trace to an unresolved V gene, and the reason for the others is unknown. The sample table holds about 360,000 clones, of which 86% were seen once. The ten largest clones capture 7% to 7.5% of the sample. Specimen: peripheral blood. The receptors stem from a woman aged 60-75 years with COVID-19, enrolled during active disease.

This clone was recorded a few times. The chain uses TRBV10-3 and TRBJ1-6; D is undetermined. The CDR3 is made up of 10 amino acids. The V gene's germline CDR1 is ENHRY and CDR2 SYGVKD. Trimming removed 11 bases at V and 12 bases at J, with 11 bases between. CDR3 loop: CAPRRRPLHF. The CDR3 coding sequence is TGTGCCCCCAGGAGGAGACCCCTCCACTTT.

The chain employs TRBV19 and TRBJ1-1, with no clear D. Germline-derived CDR1 and CDR2 are LNHDA and SQIVND (reference sequence). Trimming removed 8 bases from V and 6 bases from J, with 22 bases in between. CDR3 length: 15 amino acids. CDR3: CASRSLGLGGSEAFF. The CDR3 DNA sequence: TGTGCCAGTCGAAGTTTGGGCCTGGGAGGCTCTGAAGCTTTCTTT.

V gene TRBV7-6 combines with J gene TRBJ1-2; perhaps TRBD1 as D (5 bases). The CDR3 loop spans 14 amino acids. V lost 1 base to trimming and J lost 4 bases, with 10 bases between them. CDR1 and CDR2 (germline): SGHVS, FNYEAQ. The chain's CDR3 is CASSLVLGGYGYTF. In DNA, the CDR3 is TGTGCCAGCAGCTTAGTTCTGGGGGGCTATGGCTACACCTTC.

The chain has TRBV7-3 and TRBJ2-1; 9 bases align to TRBD1. With V trimmed by 8 bases and J by 9 bases, 8 bases remained unmatched. Per the germline V gene, CDR1 is SGHTA and CDR2 is FQGTGA. This CDR3 region has 13 residues. CDR3 sequence: CASQEQGAGEQFF. The DNA for the CDR3 is TGTGCCAGCCAAGAACAGGGGGCAGGTGAGCAGTTCTTC.

The V and J genes are TRBV6-5 and TRBJ1-6; D unclear. The CDR3 sequence is 14 residues long. Trimming removed 10 bases from V and 9 bases from J, with 19 bases in between. CDR1 and CDR2 from the germline V gene are MNHEY and SVGAGI. CDR3 in DNA: TGTGCCACCCCAAGGGAGGGTTGGGGTTCACCCCTCCACTTT. It encodes CATPREGWGSPLHF.

This clone was observed a single time. The V gene is TRBV5-1, the J gene TRBJ2-3; weak D call: TRBD1 (6 bases). This CDR3 region has 17 residues. The germline gives CDR1 SGHRS, CDR2 YFSETQ. V was shortened by 5 bases and J by 0 bases, with 19 bases between the two germline ends. CDR3 in amino acids: CASSMDLGAPSTDTQYF. Here the CDR3 DNA reads TGCGCCAGCAGTATGGACCTGGGGGCCCCTAGCACAGATACGCAGTATTTT.

CDR3 DNA sequence: TGCAGCGTCACCGGGACATTTAGAACAGATACGCAGTATTTT. It encodes CSVTGTFRTDTQYF. The chain is built from TRBV29-1 and TRBJ2-3, with D tentatively TRBD1 (6 bases). CDR1 SQVTM and CDR2 ANQGSEA come from the germline V gene. The CDR3 consists of 14 residues. V was cut by 6 bases and J by 3 bases, with 16 bases left in between.

The V and J genes are TRBV5-1 and TRBJ2-7; 8 bases match TRBD1. This CDR3 region has 14 residues. Germline CDR1 is SGHRS and CDR2 is YFSETQ. Losses at the gene ends were 7 bases for V and 7 bases for J; bases not matched to a gene: 13. The CDR3 sequence: CASRPTDRGWEQYF. CDR3 sequence (DNA): TGCGCCAGCCGACCCACCGACAGGGGCTGGGAGCAGTACTTC.

The V call is TRBV7-9, the J call TRBJ2-7; possibly TRBD2 for D (6 bases). This CDR3 comprises 15 residues. The germline gives CDR1 SEHNR, CDR2 FQNEAQ (reference sequence). Between the trimmed V and J ends, which lost 5 bases and 3 bases, there was a span of 17 bases. CDR3 sequence reads: CASSVVSAGNYEQYF. CDR3 DNA sequence: TGTGCCAGCAGCGTTGTCTCGGCGGGGAACTACGAGCAGTACTTC.

The chain uses TRBV6-4 and TRBJ1-1, with D possibly being TRBD1 (6 bases). Trimming shortened V by 3 bases and J by 1 base, and 9 bases separated the two germline ends. The CDR3 is made up of 14 amino acids. CDR1 and CDR2 from the germline V gene are MRHNA and SNTAGT. In DNA, the CDR3 is TGTGCCAGCAGTGATACAGGGAAGAACACTGAAGCTTTCTTT. Amino acid sequence: CASSDTGKNTEAFF.

This clone was seen just once. The chain carries TRBV9 and TRBJ1-3, with 7 bases that match TRBD1. With 0 bases clipped from V and 7 bases from J, the junction kept 4 bases outside the gene matches. The CDR3 loop spans 14 amino acids. Germline V lookup: CDR1 SGDLS, CDR2 YYNGEE. As DNA, the CDR3 is TGTGCCAGCAGCGTAGGACAGGGTTTTAACACCATATATTTT. Translation gives CASSVGQGFNTIYF.

The V gene is TRBV5-1, the J gene TRBJ2-3, with TRBD2 identical over 9 bases. Trimming took 2 bases from V and 2 from J; bases not matched to a gene: 12. The germline V gene encodes CDR1 SGHRS and CDR2 YFSETQ. There are 18 residues in the CDR3. For the CDR3, the DNA is TGCGCCAGCAGCTTTAGCGGGGGCCTCCCACCCGACACAGATACGCAGTATTTT. Translated, it gives CASSFSGGLPPDTDTQYF.

The chain carries TRBV7-9 and TRBJ1-4; D may be TRBD1 (6 bases). V was trimmed by 8 bases and J by 0 bases, leaving 19 bases between them. CDR3 length: 17 amino acids. Germline lookup yields CDR1 SEHNR and CDR2 FQNEAQ (reference sequence). CDR3 nucleotides: TGTGCCAGCCTCGAGTCCAGGGGCCCGGCAACTAATGAAAAACTGTTTTTT. Protein product: CASLESRGPATNEKLFF. Combining the CDR3 with reference TRBV7-9 and TRBJ1-4 gives the whole variable domain DTGVSQNPRHKITKRGQNVTFRCDPISEHNRLYWYRQTLGQGPEFLTYFQNEAQLEKSRLLSDRFSAERPKGSFSTLEIQRTEQGDSAMYLCASLESRGPATNEKLFFGSGTQLSVL.